This TCR beta chain was obtained from a study of blood T cells in healthy people across ages. General study findings and limits: Age advanced and TCR beta diversity per million T cells fell, roughly linearly. It was held that diversity estimates obtained from one million T cells represented underestimates.

Then a second PCR, running about 6 to 11 cycles, was carried out with a sample-barcoded 5' primer and a J-beta primer mix. TCRdb redid the calling of the 5' RACE reads with MiXCR, one entry per CDR3 protein. The table shows about 1.4 million distinct CDR3 sequences, with roughly 60% occurring only once. Notes on this clonotype: Its antigen remains unknown.

Researchers collected 9.5 to 10 milliliters of peripheral blood from every single donor. The origin of this receptor is a man between 18 and 29 years old in good health. Sequenced input: blood.

The CDR3 nucleotides read TGTGCCAGCAGTTTATTACGGGAGGTAGCCAAAAACATTCAGTACTTC. As protein: CASSLLREVAKNIQYF. The chain links TRBV12-3 or TRBV12-4 to TRBJ2-4; TRBD2 matches 7 bases. V was clipped by 2 bases and J by 0 bases; unmatched bases: 4. CDR3 size: 16 residues.